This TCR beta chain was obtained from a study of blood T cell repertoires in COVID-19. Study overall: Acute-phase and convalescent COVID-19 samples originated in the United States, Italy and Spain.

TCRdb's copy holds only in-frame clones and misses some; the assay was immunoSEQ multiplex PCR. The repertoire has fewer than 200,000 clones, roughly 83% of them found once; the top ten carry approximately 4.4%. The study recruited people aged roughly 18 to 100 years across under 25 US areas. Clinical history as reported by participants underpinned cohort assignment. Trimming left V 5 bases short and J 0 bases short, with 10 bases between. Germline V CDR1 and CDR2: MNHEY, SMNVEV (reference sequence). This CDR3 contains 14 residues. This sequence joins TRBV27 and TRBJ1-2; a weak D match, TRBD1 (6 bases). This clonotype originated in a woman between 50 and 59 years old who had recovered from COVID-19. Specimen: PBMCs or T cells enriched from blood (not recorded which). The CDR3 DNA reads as TGTGCCAGCAGTATACAGGGAGCTAACTATGGCTACACCTTC. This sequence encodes CASSIQGANYGYTF.